Following are 28 T cell receptor beta chains from one sample sequenced in a study of T cell changes during pregnancy in multiple sclerosis. The table came from immunoSEQ multiplex PCR; TCRdb's copy has only in-frame clones and leaves some out. Of 35,000 to 40,000 clones detected, approximately 88% appear once; the ten largest clones hold less than 1.5%. The specimen comprised CD4+ T cells from peripheral blood mononuclear cells, sampled before pregnancy. The receptors were sampled from a female donor with multiple sclerosis, enrolled in a pregnancy study.

J is TRBJ2-7 and V is TRBV5-1; 12 bases agree with TRBD2. V lost 7 bases to trimming and J lost 6 bases; unmatched junction nucleotides: 5. Looked up from germline, CDR1 is SGHRS and CDR2 is YFSETQ. The CDR3 consists of 13 residues. For the CDR3, the DNA is TGCGCCAGCGGCCTAGCGGGAGGGCTCGAGCAGTACTTC. Its protein product is CASGLAGGLEQYF.

A few counts support this clone. V usage is TRBV5-5 and J usage is TRBJ2-7, with D maybe TRBD2 (6 bases). V was cut by 0 bases and J by 7 bases, with 17 bases left in between. Germline-derived CDR1 and CDR2 are SGHKS and YYEKEE (reference sequence). CDR3 length: 15 amino acids. As DNA, the CDR3 is TGTGCCAGCAGCTTGGAGGGACTCTCCTCGGGGGAGCAGTACTTC. Translating it yields CASSLEGLSSGEQYF.

The chain uses TRBV30 and TRBJ2-5; 8 nucleotides match TRBD1. CDR3 length: 14 amino acids. The V and J ends lost 0 bases and 6 bases, in that order; junction bases with no gene match: 6. Looked up from germline, CDR1 is GTSNPN and CDR2 is SVGIG (reference sequence). The CDR3 DNA follows: TGTGCCTGGAGTGTAAGCCAGGGGGCAAAGACCCAGTACTTC. This codes for CAWSVSQGAKTQYF.

This chain connects TRBV7-2 to TRBJ2-3; D is perhaps TRBD2 (5 bases). The germline CDR1 and CDR2 sequences are SGHTA and FQGNSA. V dropped 3 bases and J dropped 2 bases, with 12 bases sitting between them. The CDR3 has 15 amino acids. The CDR3 DNA is TGTGCCAGCAGCTTGGTTAGCGCCACCACAGATACGCAGTATTTT. Translation gives CASSLVSATTDTQYF.

V is TRBV5-1 and J is TRBJ2-1; no reliable D call. The CDR3 sequence is 16 residues long. Germline CDR1 is SGHRS and CDR2 is YFSETQ. Trimming pared 0 bases from V and 1 base from J, leaving 11 bases between. CDR3 amino acids: CASSLAFAASYNEQFF. CDR3 nucleotide sequence: TGCGCCAGCAGCTTGGCCTTTGCGGCTTCCTACAATGAGCAGTTCTTC.

The count of this clone is one. This chain uses TRBV28 with TRBJ2-5, with unresolved D. V was trimmed by 6 bases and J by 4 bases, leaving 6 bases between them. The CDR3 covers 11 residues. Germline loops: CDR1 MDHEN, CDR2 SYDVKM. Here the CDR3 DNA reads TGTGCCAGCAGAACAACAGAGACCCAGTACTTC. It translates to CASRTTETQYF. The full variable domain, rest sourced from reference TRBV28 and TRBJ2-5, is DVKVTQSSRYLVKRTGEKVFLECVQDMDHENMFWYRQDPGLGLRLIYFSYDVKMKEKGDIPEGYSVSREKKERFSLILESASTNQTSMYLCASRTTETQYFGPGTRLLVL.

This chain links TRBV7-2 with TRBJ1-1; 8 nucleotides match TRBD1. With V trimmed by 5 bases and J by 10 bases, 9 bases remained unmatched. The CDR3 has 13 amino acids. Germline V gene data show CDR1 as SGHTA and CDR2 as FQGNSA. The CDR3 reads CASSLRGRVRAFF. CDR3 sequence (DNA): TGTGCCAGCAGCCTCAGGGGGCGGGTGAGAGCTTTCTTT.

Note on this clone: Its ends do not fully match the called genes, so a read error is possible. This chain links TRBV5-1 with TRBJ1-1, with a possible D match to TRBD1 (5 bases). Germline lookup yields CDR1 SGHRS and CDR2 YFSETQ. This CDR3 has 14 amino acids. Here the CDR3 reads CASGLGVGATEAFF. Here the CDR3 DNA reads TGCGCCAGCGGCTTAGGGGTTGGGGCGACTGAAGCTTTCTTT.

This chain links TRBV18 with TRBJ1-3, with D unresolved. V lost 1 base and J lost 7, with 8 bases in between. Looked up from germline, CDR1 is KGHSH and CDR2 is LQKENI. The CDR3 runs 13 residues. CDR3: CASSPLGENTIYF. DNA of the CDR3: TGTGCCAGCTCACCACTAGGAGAGAACACCATATATTTT.

The chain links TRBV5-1 to TRBJ2-7; TRBD2 agrees at 13 bases. J was trimmed by 3 bases and V by 4 bases; bases with no gene match: 7. Germline V gene data show CDR1 as SGHRS and CDR2 as YFSETQ. The CDR3 length is 16 residues. The chain's CDR3 is CASSLTSGRTLYEQYF. As DNA, the CDR3 is TGCGCCAGCAGCCTGACTAGCGGGAGGACCCTCTACGAGCAGTACTTC.

This rearrangement joins TRBV19 to TRBJ1-5; a weak D match, TRBD1 (5 bases). V lost 4 bases and J lost 6, with 16 bases in between. The CDR3 is made up of 15 amino acids. Per germline, CDR1 LNHDA and CDR2 SQIVND (reference sequence). For the CDR3, the DNA is TGTGCCAGTAGTACCGGGACTATTAGCTTTCAGCCCCAGCATTTT. Protein product: CASSTGTISFQPQHF.

The table lists this clone with a few counts. The chain recombines TRBV6-1 with TRBJ1-1; D remains ambiguous. CDR1 MNHNS and CDR2 SASEGT come from the germline V gene. The CDR3 runs to 12 residues. The ends were cut back, 4 bases at V and 9 bases at J, with 12 bases in the middle. In DNA form, the CDR3 reads TGTGCCAGCAGTGCTATTGCGCGGAAAGCTTTCTTT. The encoded protein is CASSAIARKAFF.

The V and J genes are TRBV20-1 and TRBJ1-2; D uncertain. Between the trimmed V and J ends, which lost 1 base and 6 bases, there was a span of 3 bases. Germline CDR1 reads DFQATT; CDR2 reads SNEGSKA (reference sequence). The CDR3 runs to 10 residues. The CDR3 here is CSARADGYTF. CDR3 nucleotides: TGCAGTGCTAGAGCGGATGGCTACACCTTC.

CDR3 nucleotides: TGTGCCTGTACGAGACCGAAACAGGGATCGGTGACGAAACTGTTTTTT. As protein: CACTRPKQGSVTKLFF. The chain has TRBV30 and TRBJ1-4; D perhaps matches TRBD1 (6 bases). Between the trimmed V and J ends, which lost 6 bases and 11 bases, there was a span of 28 bases. CDR1 is GTSNPN, CDR2 SVGIG, per germline (reference sequence). This CDR3 comprises 16 residues.

This clone was seen a single time. V and J are TRBV5-1 and TRBJ2-3; TRBD2 is a possible D gene (6 bases). The V and J ends lost 3 bases and 1 base respectively, with 12 bases between them. The length of the CDR3 is 15 residues. CDR1 and CDR2 from the germline V gene are SGHRS and YFSETQ. The CDR3 DNA reads as TGCGCCAGCAGCTCGGCGGGGTCGGGCACAGATACGCAGTATTTT. Translating it yields CASSSAGSGTDTQYF. Combining the CDR3 with reference TRBV5-1 and TRBJ2-3 gives the whole variable domain KAGVTQTPRYLIKTRGQQVTLSCSPISGHRSVSWYQQTPGQGLQFLFEYFSETQRNKGNFPGRFSGRQFSNSRSEMNVSTLELGDSALYLCASSSAGSGTDTQYFGPGTRLTVL.

The chain uses TRBV7-9 and TRBJ1-4; tentative D call: TRBD1 (6 bases). V was cut by 5 bases and J by 8 bases, with 15 bases left in between. Germline-derived CDR1 and CDR2 are SEHNR and FQNEAQ (reference sequence). The CDR3 contains 14 residues. The CDR3 bases are TGTGCCAGCAGCAAGGGGGATGTAGGAGAAAAACTGTTTTTT. Its protein is CASSKGDVGEKLFF.

For the CDR3, the DNA is TGCGCCAGCAGCACTGGTGTCCCAGGGGTGACAGATACGCAGTATTTT. Its protein product is CASSTGVPGVTDTQYF. The rearrangement uses TRBV5-1 and TRBJ2-3; tentative D call: TRBD1 (6 bases). CDR3 length: 16 residues. Germline-derived CDR1 and CDR2 are SGHRS and YFSETQ. The V gene lost 4 bases and the J gene lost 3 bases, with 18 bases spanning the gap.

This rearrangement joins TRBV7-2 to TRBJ1-5; no clear D gene. The length of the CDR3 is 14 residues. The germline V gene has CDR1 SGHTA and CDR2 FQGNSA. The ends were cut back, 1 base at V and 7 bases at J, with 11 bases in the middle. The CDR3 DNA sequence: TGTGCCAGCAGCTTAGAGACCGGAGGGCAGCCCCAGCATTTT. Its translation: CASSLETGGQPQHF.

The rearrangement links TRBV19 to TRBJ2-7, with D hard to call. The ends were cut back, 1 base at V and 6 bases at J, with 7 bases in the middle. CDR3 length equals 12 residues. Germline V gene sequence: CDR1 LNHDA, CDR2 SQIVND (reference sequence). The CDR3 DNA reads as TGTGCCAGTAGTATAGGTAGAAGCGAGCAGTACTTC. The encoded protein is CASSIGRSEQYF.

The chain joins TRBV5-1 to TRBJ1-1, with TRBD1 matching 7 bases. After removal of 2 bases from V and 3 bases from J, the junction contained 4 bases not matched to a gene. Germline CDR1 SGHRS, CDR2 YFSETQ. The CDR3 loop spans 14 amino acids. Here the CDR3 DNA reads TGCGCCAGCAGCTTCGGACAGGTGGACACTGAAGCTTTCTTT. It translates to CASSFGQVDTEAFF.

The V call is TRBV7-9, the J call TRBJ1-2, with D maybe TRBD1 (5 bases). Germline loops: CDR1 SEHNR, CDR2 FQNEAQ (reference sequence). Trimming stripped 8 bases from V and 3 bases from J, with 10 bases between. The CDR3 length is 12 residues. This chain's CDR3 is CASSGVYYGYTF. The CDR3 nucleotides are TGTGCCAGCTCGGGGGTTTACTATGGCTACACCTTC.

The chain uses TRBV5-1 and TRBJ2-5; 8 bases fit TRBD2. Germline trimming cut 2 bases from V and 3 bases from J; bases unmatched to any gene: 0. Germline CDR1 is SGHRS and CDR2 is YFSETQ. This CDR3 is 13 amino acids long. For the CDR3, the DNA is TGCGCCAGCAGCTTCGGGAGGGAAGAGACCCAGTACTTC. Protein sequence: CASSFGREETQYF.

V usage is TRBV5-4 and J usage is TRBJ1-2, with 8 bases matching TRBD1. Germline loops: CDR1 SGHNT, CDR2 YYREEE (reference sequence). V dropped 4 bases and J dropped 6; count of bases not matched to a gene: 8. This CDR3 is built from 14 residues. The CDR3 is CASSPGTGRDGYTF. CDR3 DNA sequence: TGTGCCAGCAGCCCCGGGACAGGAAGGGATGGCTACACCTTC.

V usage is TRBV2 and J usage is TRBJ1-2; 9 nucleotides agree with TRBD1. Germline-derived CDR1 and CDR2 are SNHLY and FYNNEI. Losses at the gene ends were 6 bases for V and 4 bases for J; bases not matched to a gene: 9. The CDR3 consists of 15 residues. The CDR3 sequence: CASRGGQGGSYGYTF. CDR3 in DNA: TGTGCCAGCAGAGGGGGACAGGGCGGGAGCTATGGCTACACCTTC.

V gene TRBV18 combines with J gene TRBJ1-5, with 8 bases identical to TRBD1. CDR3 size: 12 residues. The V and J ends lost 5 bases and 12 bases, in that order; junction bases with no gene match: 6. CDR1 and CDR2 (germline): KGHSH, LQKENI. Here the CDR3 reads CASSKQGGLQHF. In DNA, the CDR3 is TGTGCCAGCTCAAAACAGGGGGGACTCCAGCATTTT.

The genes are TRBV28 and TRBJ2-7; 8 nucleotides align to TRBD2. The CDR3 covers 14 residues. After removal of 6 bases from V and 2 bases from J, the junction contained 6 bases not matched to a gene. Germline CDR1 reads MDHEN; CDR2 reads SYDVKM. The CDR3 here is CASRPAGETYEQYF. For the CDR3, the DNA is TGTGCCAGCAGACCAGCGGGAGAGACCTACGAGCAGTACTTC.

This chain joins TRBV9 and TRBJ1-4; D perhaps matches TRBD1 (6 bases). From germline, CDR1 is SGDLS and CDR2 YYNGEE. Trimming pared 0 bases from V and 6 bases from J, leaving 12 bases between. The CDR3 is 15 residues long. The DNA of the CDR3 is TGTGCCAGCAGCGTAGGGGGCAGGGGAGATGAAAAACTGTTTTTT. Amino acid sequence: CASSVGGRGDEKLFF.

This chain links TRBV28 with TRBJ2-7; 12 nucleotides agree with TRBD2. After removal of 2 bases from V and 1 base from J, the junction contained 9 bases not matched to a gene. CDR1 is MDHEN, CDR2 SYDVKM, per germline. The CDR3 runs 18 residues. The CDR3 loop reads CASSLRQLAGGLSYEQYF. CDR3 nucleotides: TGTGCCAGCAGTTTACGACAACTAGCGGGAGGCCTTTCCTACGAGCAGTACTTC.